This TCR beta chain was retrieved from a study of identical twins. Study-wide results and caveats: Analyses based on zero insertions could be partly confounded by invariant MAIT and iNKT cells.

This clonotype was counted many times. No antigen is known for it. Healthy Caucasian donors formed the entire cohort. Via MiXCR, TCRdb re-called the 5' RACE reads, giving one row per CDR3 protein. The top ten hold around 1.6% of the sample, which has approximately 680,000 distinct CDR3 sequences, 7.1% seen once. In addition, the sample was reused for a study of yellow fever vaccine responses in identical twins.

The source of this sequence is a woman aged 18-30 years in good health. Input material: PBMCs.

CDR3 amino acids: CASSPPTYNEQFF. CDR3 nucleotides: TGTGCCAGCTCACCACCGACATACAATGAGCAGTTCTTC. The rearrangement uses TRBV18 and TRBJ2-1; D gene ambiguous. The V end was cut by 0 bases, the J end by 4 bases, with 4 bases between. The V gene's germline CDR1 is KGHSH and CDR2 LQKENI. This CDR3 is built from 13 residues.